This T cell receptor beta chain was documented in a study of blood T cell repertoires in COVID-19. Looking at the study overall: From T cells, B-cell-depleted T cells, or PBMCs came the material, which was cDNA or gDNA.

The germline V and J ends were trimmed by 0 bases and 5 bases, with 11 bases remaining between them. The CDR3 is 14 amino acids. Germline V gives CDR1 LGHNA, CDR2 YNFKEQ. Produced via immunoSEQ multiplex PCR; TCRdb's table is partial and in-frame only. The repertoire includes 110,000 or so clones, over 75% of them detected once, and roughly 2.6% sits in the top ten. The genes are TRBV4-2 and TRBJ2-7; weak D call: TRBD1 (6 bases). This receptor was identified in a man in his fifties or sixties with acute or convalescent COVID-19. The sample comprised peripheral blood. The CDR3 nucleotides read TGTGCCAGCAGCCAAGAAGGTCCAGGGGACGAGCAGTACTTC. It encodes CASSQEGPGDEQYF.